The subject of this entry is one T cell receptor (beta chain). The CDR3 is made up of 15 amino acids. CDR1 ENHRY and CDR2 SYGVKD come from the germline V gene. V was clipped by 4 bases and J by 6 bases, with 19 bases between them. The data originate from a study of blood T cell repertoires in COVID-19. TCRdb's table, derived via immunoSEQ multiplex PCR, lists solely in-frame clones and lacks some. The sample has around 130,000 clones, 84% seen once; the top ten hold around 13%. The TCR originated in a young woman who had recovered from COVID-19. The chain uses TRBV10-3 and TRBJ2-7; D possibly corresponds to TRBD2 (6 bases). Sequencing was performed on peripheral blood. The CDR3 sequence is CAISAKAALGGEQYF. The DNA for the CDR3 is TGTGCCATCAGTGCTAAAGCGGCCTTGGGGGGCGAGCAGTACTTC.